Sequencing of this T cell receptor beta chain was carried out in a study of CD8 T cells in Susac syndrome. Negative isolation yielded the CD8+ and CD4+ T cells, while FACS enriched the TEMRA cells. The V end was cut by 5 bases, the J end by 1 base, with 17 bases between. CDR3 length: 16 residues. Germline assignment: CDR1 MNHEY and CDR2 SMNVEV (reference sequence). With random hexamers, reverse transcription was performed on about 0.45 to 1 ug of RNA. The method of amplification for TCR beta CDR3 was immunoSEQ multiplex PCR, covering 54 Vbeta and 13 Jbeta. In TCRdb, the immunoSEQ multiplex PCR reads were re-called with MiXCR into one record per CDR3 protein. Of approximately 120,000 distinct CDR3 sequences listed, roughly 93% are singletons.

The receptor comes from a human donor with multiple sclerosis. The chain joins TRBV27 to TRBJ1-2; D might be TRBD1 (5 bases). Input material: CD8+ T cells from PBMCs. The CDR3 here is CASSAMGTSRNYGYTF. CDR3 coding DNA: TGTGCCAGCAGTGCTATGGGGACTTCCCGTAACTATGGCTACACCTTC.